This T cell receptor beta chain derives from a study of blood T cell repertoires in COVID-19 (dated by TCRdb to about 2020). General notes on the study: The collaborator samples originated in the United States, Italy and Spain and spanned the acute and convalescent phases of COVID-19. The prospective study material was composed of cDNA or gDNA derived from T cells, B-cell-depleted T cells, or PBMCs. The dataset comprised deeply sampled blood TCRbeta repertoires from subjects exposed to, actively infected with, or recovered from COVID-19. The repertoires were released in a freely available public database intended as a resource for research on the immune response to SARS-CoV-2. Samples were obtained from the ongoing ImmuneRACE study (first 160 participants) and from 1,000 to 1,500 subjects provided by 6 global collaborators. The sample metadata nearly always contained a de-identified subject ID, COVID-19 status, age in years and sex. Where available, HLA class I and class II types were obtained from metadata supplied by the sample provider rather than from assay-based typing. Broader findings and caveats from the paper: Clinical and demographic metadata were provided uncurated, with the amount varying by source and participant.

TCRbeta CDR3 regions were amplified from genomic DNA using the immunoSEQ Assay, a bias-controlled multiplex PCR. Processing in the source paper ran as follows. The number of nucleated cells in each sample was estimated from the amplification of reference gene primers within the assay. To quantify the absolute abundance of each unique TCRbeta CDR3 rearrangement, sequence reads were collapsed and filtered. Productive Simpson clonality was computed per sample as the square root of Simpson's diversity index over productive rearrangements. Not all clones reach the TCRdb copy of this immuneACCESS table, which keeps in-frame sequences only. Checked studies attribute under half of the gap to unresolved V genes and leave the rest unexplained. V, J and clone size are those of that table, while D and trimming were read from the DNA. The sample contains around 30,000 clones, 70% to 85% of them found a single time. Of the sample, more than 40% falls within the top ten clones.

Spanning cysteine to phenylalanine, the CDR3 consists of 17 amino acids. Left in the record is the CDR3 DNA by itself, 51 bases read in frame from the first base. Whole blood was collected in K2EDTA tubes by collaborating institutions according to the institutions' own protocols. For TCRbeta analysis, collaborators shipped samples in one of three forms: frozen whole blood, isolated PBMCs, or DNA extracted from either of those sample types. This clone has only a few counts. Its antigen is currently not known. The record has no base qualities; no much larger clone is one base away. The sequencing input was peripheral blood. The chain couples TRBV21-1 to TRBJ2-6; TRBD2 is the table's D call, not checked against the DNA. TRBV21-1 is a documented pseudogene. The receptor was derived from a woman of 80 years or more with acute or convalescent COVID-19. The nucleotide sequence is given as TGTGCCAGCAGCAGTGGGACTCACGAGGGTGGGGCCAACGTCCTGACTTTC. Its protein product is CASSSGTHEGGANVLTF.